This T cell receptor beta chain was retrieved from a study of cytomegalovirus exposure and HLA in healthy donors. Unmatched junction bases numbered 6, after V lost 1 base and J lost 8 bases. Germline CDR1 and CDR2: SQVTM and ANQGSEA. The CDR3 sequence is 14 residues long. PCR primers comprised 60 Vbeta and 13 Jbeta primers. Profiled with immunoSEQ multiplex PCR; TCRdb holds only in-frame clones, not every one. In the table there are 90,000 to 120,000 clones, approximately 73% of which are singletons. In its sample, this clone was seen a few times. Its antigen is unidentified. Findings and caveats of the study: Presence/absence analyses supposed approximately even sequencing depth among donors. Earlier results showed most TCR beta V segments being productive about 90% or about 30% of the time.

This sequence joins TRBV29-1 and TRBJ2-1; TRBD2 aligns across 9 bases. This receptor was taken from a man aged 25-45 years in good health and CMV-seronegative. Input material: PBMCs. Here the CDR3 DNA reads TGCAGCGTTGAAGGGGGGACTAGCATCGATGAGCAGTTCTTC. It codes for CSVEGGTSIDEQFF.